Here is one T cell receptor (beta chain) with its context. What it binds is unknown. PCR employed 60 Vbeta and 13 Jbeta primers. The protocol was immunoSEQ multiplex PCR, while the TCRdb copy is restricted to in-frame clones and leaves out a portion. The table lists under 250,000 clones, 85% of them singletons. The CDR3 consists of 16 residues. CDR1 is SGHRS and CDR2 is YFSETQ in the germline V gene. J gave up 3 bases and V 2 bases, and 8 bases lay outside the gene matches. The data stem from a study of cytomegalovirus exposure and HLA in healthy donors. Study findings and constraints: Analysis performed later found more than 15,000 TCR beta sequences associated with HLA alleles at 0.05 false discovery rate. Reports indicate that TCR beta sequences accurately predicted the HLA-A and HLA-B alleles of most subjects. In presence/absence analyses, roughly uniform sequencing depth across donors was assumed. A later analysis reportedly found that, within productive TCRs, an Asian-associated ancestry cluster had fewer N-insertions than the mean observed across the roughly 730 donors.

The receptor's source is a woman in her fifties or sixties in good health and CMV-seronegative. The sequenced sample consisted of PBMCs. The chain joins TRBV5-1 to TRBJ1-1; 9 bases are a match to TRBD1. The CDR3 coding sequence is TGCGCCAGCAGCTTTACAGGGGGCGCCGTGGACACTGAAGCTTTCTTT. Translating it yields CASSFTGGAVDTEAFF.